This T cell receptor beta chain was identified during a study of sequential checkpoint blockade in melanoma. Study-level background: Randomization was 1:1 between first-line nivolumab→ipilimumab and ipilimumab→nivolumab.

Profiling relied on immunoSEQ multiplex PCR, and the TCRdb table lists in-frame clones only, not all of them. Altogether around 41,000 clones are present, roughly 90% being singletons, with the ten largest covering roughly an eighth. The treatment was: randomized to nivolumab then ipilimumab (arm A) or the reverse (arm B). This CDR3 is 16 amino acids long. Per germline, CDR1 MDHEN and CDR2 SYDVKM. Deletions cut 5 bases from V and 2 bases from J, with 17 bases between. The TCR comes from a human donor with melanoma. Source: CD8+ T cells sorted from blood (inferred from file names), taken from a patient given nivolumab and ipilimumab in sequence. The chain combines TRBV28 with TRBJ2-3; D is uncertain. CDR3: CASSPRGTRFTDTQYF. CDR3 bases: TGTGCCAGCAGTCCGAGAGGAACAAGGTTCACAGATACGCAGTATTTT.